Here is one TCR beta chain with its context. The data derive from a study of siplizumab effects on memory and regulatory T cells. Only in-frame clones appear in the TCRdb table, and some are missing; sequencing was by immunoSEQ multiplex PCR. The sample holds about 100,000 clones, over 90% seen once. V lost 3 bases, J lost 5 bases, and 17 bases lay in between. The CDR3 extends over 15 amino acids. The germline CDR1 and CDR2 sequences are WNHNN and SYGVQD (reference sequence). The clonotype comes from a human donor in good health. Sequencing used non-Treg CD4+ T cells sorted from blood. The chain combines TRBV10-1 with TRBJ2-7; D is perhaps TRBD2 (5 bases). CDR3 DNA: TGCGCCAGCAGTGATTCCGTGGGAGTTAGCCACGAGCAGTACTTC. Its translation is CASSDSVGVSHEQYF.